This paragraph reports one T cell receptor (beta chain). Germline V gene lookup returns CDR1 LNHNV and CDR2 YYDKDF (reference sequence). Trimming cost V 6 bases and J 8 bases, with 11 bases left between them. The length of the CDR3 is 12 residues. Study processing details: The authors estimated nucleated cell counts from reference gene primer amplification. Generated by immunoSEQ multiplex PCR, the TCRdb table keeps only in-frame clones and is missing some. V, J and clone size are those of that table, while D and trimming were read from the DNA. The sample includes around 200,000 clones, around nine tenths of them seen just once. This sample is drawn from a study of blood T cell repertoires in COVID-19. Turning to the study itself: COVID-19 samples from acute and convalescent phases originated in the United States, Italy and Spain.

Sequenced sample: peripheral blood. J is TRBJ2-1 and V is TRBV15, with D possibly TRBD1 on 6 matching bases. The receptor's source is a man aged 40-55 years with acute or convalescent COVID-19. The CDR3 DNA sequence: TGTGCCACCAGTAGGGGGTACCATGAGCAGTTCTTC. The encoded protein is CATSRGYHEQFF.